Listed here is a single T cell receptor (beta chain). This record belongs to a study of T cell changes during pregnancy in multiple sclerosis. Here immunoSEQ multiplex PCR was the method, and the copy in TCRdb shows in-frame clones only, minus some. The table includes tens of thousands of clones, approximately 91% detected once. The receptor's source is a female donor with multiple sclerosis, enrolled in a pregnancy study. Sequenced material: peripheral blood, taken in the third trimester of pregnancy.

The CDR3, as DNA: TGTGCCACCAGCAGAGATCGAGCGGGGGGGTCGTCCAATGAGCAGTTCTTC. Protein product: CATSRDRAGGSSNEQFF. This chain links TRBV15 with TRBJ2-1, with 10 bases lining up with TRBD2. CDR1 and CDR2 (germline): LNHNV, YYDKDF (reference sequence). V shed 0 bases and J 6 bases; nucleotides not matched to a gene: 8. This CDR3 is built from 17 residues.